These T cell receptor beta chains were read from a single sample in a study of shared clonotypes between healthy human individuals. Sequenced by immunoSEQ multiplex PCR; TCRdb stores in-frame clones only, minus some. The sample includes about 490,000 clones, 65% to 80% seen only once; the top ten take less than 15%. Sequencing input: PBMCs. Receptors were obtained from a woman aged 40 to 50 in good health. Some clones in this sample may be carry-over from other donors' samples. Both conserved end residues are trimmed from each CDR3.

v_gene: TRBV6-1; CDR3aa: ASRRLLSSYEQY
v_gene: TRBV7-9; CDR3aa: ASSGDTAPYGYT
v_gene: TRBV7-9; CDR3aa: ASSQDSSRETQY
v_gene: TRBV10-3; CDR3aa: AISHDRDNQPQH
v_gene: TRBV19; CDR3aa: ASSMGGPEPQH
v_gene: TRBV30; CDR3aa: AWSAGEAGELF
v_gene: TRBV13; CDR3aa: ASSLRRILDTEAF
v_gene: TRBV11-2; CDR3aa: ASRGLADYEQY
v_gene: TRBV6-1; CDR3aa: ASKPGTGSWEQY
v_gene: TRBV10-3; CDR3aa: AISESRGADTEAF
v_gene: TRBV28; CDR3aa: ASSLFQTSGANVLT
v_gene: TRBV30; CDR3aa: AWTMGGPEAF
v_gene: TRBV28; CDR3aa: ASSLRDLNEQF